The rows below give T cell receptor beta chains drawn from one sample of a study of Graves' ophthalmopathy and Graves' hyperthyroidism. TCRdb re-called the multiplex PCR reads through MiXCR, storing one row per CDR3 protein. Of 450,000 to 600,000 distinct CDR3 sequences in the sample, approximately 37% were seen once. Sequenced material: peripheral blood or thyroid tissue (not recorded which). Every receptor here comes from an adult man with Graves' hyperthyroidism. The CDR3 runs from the conserved cysteine through the conserved F or W. The D gene is left open where the match is weak. Where a row states a size, it is once, few, many or the class of an expanded clone; other rows omit it.

V gene,D gene,J gene,clone size,CDR3 protein,CDR3 DNA
TRBV12-3/TRBV12-4,TRBD1,TRBJ2-7,many,CASSLPTGKQYF,TGTGCCAGCAGTTTACCGACAGGGAAGCAGTACTTC
TRBV5-1,NA,TRBJ2-2,NA,CASSLGPRVVNTGELFF,TGCGCCAGCAGCTTGGGCCCCCGGGTGGTGAACACCGGGGAGCTGTTTTTT
TRBV12-3/TRBV12-4,TRBD2,TRBJ2-5,NA,CASSLAPSGGETQYF,TGTGCCAGCAGCTTAGCCCCTAGCGGGGGAGAGACCCAGTACTTC
TRBV11-2,NA,TRBJ2-7,many,CASSLEPGSSYEQYF,TGTGCCAGCAGCTTAGAGCCGGGGTCCTCCTACGAGCAGTACTTC
TRBV13,NA,TRBJ1-1,many,CASSLWADMNTEAFF,TGTGCCAGCAGCTTATGGGCAGATATGAACACTGAAGCTTTCTTT
TRBV29-1,TRBD1,TRBJ2-7,NA,CSVERADRGLYEQYF,TGCAGCGTTGAGCGGGCGGACAGGGGGCTCTACGAGCAGTACTTC
TRBV5-1,NA,TRBJ1-2,many,CASSHRDNYGYTF,TGCGCCAGCAGCCACCGGGACAACTATGGCTACACCTTC
TRBV9,TRBD1,TRBJ2-7,many,CASSVEGRGSREQYF,TGTGCCAGCAGCGTAGAGGGCAGGGGGAGCCGCGAGCAGTACTTC
TRBV20-1,TRBD2,TRBJ2-7,NA,CSAHTSGDYNEQYF,TGCAGTGCGCACACTAGCGGGGATTACAATGAGCAGTACTTC
TRBV5-4,NA,TRBJ2-6,many,CASSFYGSGANVLTF,TGTGCCAGCAGCTTTTATGGTTCTGGGGCCAACGTCCTGACTTTC
TRBV11-3,TRBD2,TRBJ2-1,NA,CASSLLLAGTGQFF,TGTGCCAGCAGCTTATTACTAGCGGGAACTGGACAGTTCTTC
TRBV3-1,TRBD2,TRBJ2-7,few,CASSQEQTSGWYEQYF,TGTGCCAGCAGCCAAGAACAGACTAGCGGGTGGTACGAGCAGTACTTC
TRBV11-1,NA,TRBJ1-6,many,CASSTSNSPLHF,TGTGCCAGCAGCACTAGTAATTCACCCCTCCACTTT
TRBV12-3/TRBV12-4,NA,TRBJ1-1,many,CASSFNRDTEAFF,TGTGCCAGCAGTTTTAACAGGGACACTGAAGCTTTCTTT
TRBV11-2,NA,TRBJ1-6,few,CASTHASNSPLHF,TGTGCCAGCACCCACGCCTCTAATTCACCCCTCCACTTT
TRBV5-5,NA,TRBJ1-2,many,CASSSLGLGYTF,TGTGCCAGCAGCTCGTTAGGTCTGGGCTACACCTTC
TRBV7-9,NA,TRBJ1-1,NA,CASSLSWTEAFF,TGTGCCAGCAGCTTGAGCTGGACTGAAGCTTTCTTT
TRBV9,TRBD2,TRBJ2-5,many,CASSQDSGGAKTQYF,TGTGCCAGCAGCCAAGATAGCGGGGGGGCGAAGACCCAGTACTTC
TRBV5-1,NA,TRBJ2-6,NA,CASRMQGSGANVLTF,TGCGCCAGCAGGATGCAAGGCTCTGGGGCCAACGTCCTGACTTTC
TRBV7-9,NA,TRBJ1-3,NA,CASSPPGGRNTIYF,TGTGCCAGCAGCCCCCCGGGGGGAAGAAACACCATATATTTT
TRBV29-1,NA,TRBJ1-5,once,CSVEARGVGQPQHF,TGCAGCGTTGAAGCCCGGGGGGTGGGTCAGCCCCAGCATTTT
TRBV7-9,NA,TRBJ1-4,many,CASSLSDRLFF,TGTGCCAGCAGCTTATCGGACAGACTGTTTTTT
TRBV20-1,NA,TRBJ1-4,NA,CSATGTSGSEKLFF,TGCAGTGCCACTGGGACTAGCGGGAGTGAAAAACTGTTTTTT
TRBV10-3,NA,TRBJ1-4,NA,CAISEGQTNEKLFF,TGTGCCATCAGTGAGGGCCAAACTAATGAAAAACTGTTTTTT
TRBV12-3/TRBV12-4,NA,TRBJ2-1,few,CASSLMGTINEQFF,TGTGCCAGCAGTTTAATGGGCACTATCAATGAGCAGTTCTTC
TRBV20-1,NA,TRBJ1-1,many,CSARDVVEAFF,TGCAGTGCTAGGGACGTCGTGGAAGCTTTCTTT
TRBV12-3/TRBV12-4,NA,TRBJ2-5,many,CASSLAGAEETQYF,TGTGCCAGCAGTTTAGCTGGGGCGGAAGAGACCCAGTACTTC